Sequencing of this T cell receptor (beta chain) was carried out in a study of blood T cell repertoires in COVID-19. V was pared by 1 base and J by 4 bases, with 6 bases of the junction left unmatched. CDR3 length equals 16 residues. The V gene's germline CDR1 is KGHSH and CDR2 LQKENI. Clones were sequenced by immunoSEQ multiplex PCR, and TCRdb holds only the in-frame ones, with some missing. The repertoire holds tens of thousands of clones, with approximately 78% as singletons. This TCR came from a human donor with acute or convalescent COVID-19. The donor label of this sample is uncertain. This sequence joins TRBV18 and TRBJ1-1; TRBD1 matches at 10 bases. Sequenced material: peripheral blood. CDR3 coding DNA: TGTGCCAGCTCACCACGACAGGGGGCGCAGGGCACTGAAGCTTTCTTT. It specifies CASSPRQGAQGTEAFF.